This is a list of T cell receptor beta chains from one sample in a study of beta chain features in type 1 diabetes. The data were produced by immunoSEQ multiplex PCR, yet TCRdb's version contains in-frame clones alone and is incomplete. The profile covers 970,000 or so clones, with 15% to 20% appearing a single time and 0.023% taken by the ten largest. Specimen: naive CD4+ T cells from blood. The receptors shown here come from a young woman in good health. CDR3s include the opening cysteine and the closing phenylalanine or tryptophan. A D gene is named only where the DNA matches it firmly. For some rows the clone size is stated as once, few or many, or as a class when expanded; others skip it.

length	size	V	D	J	CDR3	DNA
15	.	TRBV18	TRBD2	TRBJ2-5	CASSPRGLAMETQYF	TGTGCCAGCTCACCAAGGGGACTAGCAATGGAGACCCAGTACTTC
13	.	TRBV10-3	TRBD1	TRBJ2-7	CAIRPGQSYEQYF	TGTGCCATCAGGCCGGGACAGAGTTACGAGCAGTACTTC
15	.	TRBV6-5	.	TRBJ2-3	CASSYSAASPDTQYF	TGTGCCAGCAGTTACTCGGCGGCCTCCCCGGATACGCAGTATTTT
15	few	TRBV7-3	.	TRBJ2-2	CASSLSPSESGELFF	TGTGCCAGCAGCCTTTCTCCTAGCGAGTCCGGGGAGCTGTTTTTT
15	.	TRBV7-2	.	TRBJ2-7	CASSLVGAVPYEQYF	TGTGCCAGCAGCTTAGTCGGAGCGGTGCCCTACGAGCAGTACTTC
12	.	TRBV29-1	.	TRBJ2-5	CSVALRSGTQYF	TGCAGCGTTGCCCTCCGAAGCGGGACCCAGTACTTC
13	few	TRBV25-1	.	TRBJ1-1	CASSLAGGTEAFF	TGTGCCAGCAGTTTGGCAGGAGGGACTGAAGCTTTCTTT
15	.	TRBV29-1	TRBD1	TRBJ2-3	CSVSGTGLSTDTQYF	TGCAGCGTGTCCGGGACAGGGCTGAGCACAGATACGCAGTATTTT
13	few	TRBV5-1	.	TRBJ2-1	CASSIDRVNEQFF	TGCGCCAGCAGCATAGACAGAGTGAATGAGCAGTTCTTC
14	few	TRBV29-1	.	TRBJ2-7	CSALKGGLSYEQYF	TGCAGCGCCCTCAAGGGAGGACTTTCCTACGAGCAGTACTTC
14	few	TRBV7-2	TRBD1	TRBJ1-1	CASSKGTGRTEAFF	TGTGCCAGCAGCAAGGGGACAGGGCGGACTGAAGCTTTCTTT
13	few	TRBV6-6	.	TRBJ2-7	CASRYYRENEQYF	TGTGCCAGCAGGTATTACAGGGAAAACGAGCAGTACTTC
11	few	TRBV14	.	TRBJ2-1	CASSHVDEQFF	TGTGCCAGCAGCCATGTAGATGAGCAGTTCTTC
12	few	TRBV7-9	.	TRBJ2-7	CASSLALNEQYF	TGTGCCAGCAGCTTAGCGCTGAACGAGCAGTACTTC
14	few	TRBV7-9	.	TRBJ2-3	CASSRSGNTDTQYF	TGTGCCAGCAGCCGGAGCGGAAACACAGATACGCAGTATTTT
15	.	TRBV27	TRBD1	TRBJ2-7	CASSLSLNRGNEQYF	TGTGCCAGCAGTTTATCCCTGAACAGGGGCAACGAGCAGTACTTC
14	.	TRBV7-2	.	TRBJ2-1	CASSPSDGAFEQFF	TGTGCCAGCAGCCCGAGCGACGGCGCCTTTGAGCAGTTCTTC
14	few	TRBV27	.	TRBJ1-4	CASSLSEGREKLFF	TGTGCCAGCAGTTTATCGGAGGGGCGTGAAAAACTGTTTTTT
16	.	TRBV7-8	TRBD2	TRBJ2-1	CASSLTTSGFYNEQFF	TGTGCCAGCAGCTTAACGACTAGCGGATTCTACAATGAGCAGTTCTTC
18	.	TRBV4-2	.	TRBJ2-7	CASSRIRDGETRGNEQYF	TGTGCCAGCAGCCGGATAAGGGATGGGGAAACCAGGGGCAACGAGCAGTACTTC
14	.	TRBV14	.	TRBJ2-7	CASSLGLRSYEQYF	TGTGCCAGCAGCCTAGGACTGCGAAGCTACGAGCAGTACTTC
12	.	TRBV7-3	.	TRBJ1-1	CDRAGLNTEAFF	TGTGACCGGGCAGGCTTGAACACTGAAGCTTTCTTT
15	.	TRBV28	.	TRBJ2-1	CASSSLGVGRNEQFF	TGTGCCAGCAGTTCCCTCGGGGTGGGGAGGAATGAGCAGTTCTTC
13	.	TRBV4-2	.	TRBJ2-1	CASSQEKLNEQFF	TGTGCCAGCAGCCAAGAGAAGCTAAATGAGCAGTTCTTC
15	few	TRBV5-1	.	TRBJ2-3	CASSLAAGNTDTQYF	TGCGCCAGCAGCTTGGCCGCGGGAAACACAGATACGCAGTATTTT
17	few	TRBV21-1	.	TRBJ2-7	CASSKGVLRTGFYEQYF	TGTGCCAGCAGCAAAGGAGTCTTGAGGACAGGTTTCTACGAGCAGTACTTC
13	.	TRBV5-4	.	TRBJ2-5	CASSFVSEETQYF	TGTGCCAGCAGCTTCGTCAGTGAAGAGACCCAGTACTTC
13	once	TRBV7-2	.	TRBJ2-3	CASSSWGTDTQYF	TGTGCCAGCAGCTCGTGGGGCACAGATACGCAGTATTTT
17	few	TRBV7-6	TRBD1	TRBJ1-4	CASSLYPPGQGREKLFF	TGTGCCAGCAGCTTGTACCCTCCGGGACAGGGGCGCGAAAAACTGTTTTTT
13	few	TRBV5-1	.	TRBJ2-7	CASSFEGPYEQYF	TGCGCCAGCAGCTTTGAGGGTCCCTACGAGCAGTACTTC
16	.	TRBV28	TRBD1	TRBJ1-5	CASRPPRGAGNQPQHF	TGTGCCAGCAGGCCTCCCAGGGGGGCGGGCAATCAGCCCCAGCATTTT
12	few	TRBV5-4	.	TRBJ2-7	CASSADRDTQYF	TGTGCCAGCAGCGCGGACCGGGACACCCAATACTTC
13	few	TRBV29-1	.	TRBJ2-5	CSSLYRAEETQYF	TGCAGCTCCCTATACCGGGCCGAAGAGACCCAGTACTTC
14	few	TRBV14	.	TRBJ2-7	CASSQEYGAYEQYF	TGTGCCAGCAGCCAAGAATATGGAGCCTACGAGCAGTACTTC
14	.	TRBV6-5	.	TRBJ2-3	CASSYSGSTDTQYF	TGTGCCAGCAGTTACTCAGGGAGCACAGATACGCAGTATTTT
16	few	TRBV5-4	.	TRBJ2-3	CASSTQADTSTDTQYF	TGTGCCAGCAGCACACAAGCGGACACGAGCACAGATACGCAGTATTTT
15	few	TRBV6-5	.	TRBJ1-1	CASSYQDPPGYEAFF	TGTGCCAGCAGTTACCAGGACCCCCCGGGATATGAAGCTTTCTTT
17	few	TRBV4-2	.	TRBJ2-1	CASSQDLSGSSYNEQFF	TGTGCCAGCAGCCAAGATTTGTCAGGGAGCTCCTACAATGAGCAGTTCTTC
13	.	TRBV28	TRBD1	TRBJ1-1	CASRQGVYTEAFF	TGTGCCAGCCGACAGGGGGTGTACACTGAAGCTTTCTTT
14	.	TRBV11-2	TRBD2	TRBJ2-5	CASSLGAGEETQYF	TGTGCCAGCAGCTTAGGAGCGGGGGAGGAGACCCAGTACTTC